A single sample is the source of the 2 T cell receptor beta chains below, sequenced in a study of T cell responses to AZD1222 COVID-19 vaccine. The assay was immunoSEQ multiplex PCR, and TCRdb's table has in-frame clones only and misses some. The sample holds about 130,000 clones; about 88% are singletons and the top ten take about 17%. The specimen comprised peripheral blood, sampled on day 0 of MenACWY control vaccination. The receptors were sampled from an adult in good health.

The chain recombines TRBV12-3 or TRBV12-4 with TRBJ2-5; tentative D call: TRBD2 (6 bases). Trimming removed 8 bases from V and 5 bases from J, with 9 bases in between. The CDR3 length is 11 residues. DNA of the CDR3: TGTGCCAGCCGGGCGGGGGAGACCCAGTACTTC. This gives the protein CASRAGETQYF.

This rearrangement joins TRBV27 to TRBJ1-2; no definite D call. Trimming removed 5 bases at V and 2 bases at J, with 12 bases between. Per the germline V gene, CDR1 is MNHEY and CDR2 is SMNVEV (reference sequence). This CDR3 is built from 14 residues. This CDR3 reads CASSPLKRNYGYTF. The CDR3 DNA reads TGTGCCAGCAGTCCTCTCAAAAGGAACTATGGCTACACCTTC.